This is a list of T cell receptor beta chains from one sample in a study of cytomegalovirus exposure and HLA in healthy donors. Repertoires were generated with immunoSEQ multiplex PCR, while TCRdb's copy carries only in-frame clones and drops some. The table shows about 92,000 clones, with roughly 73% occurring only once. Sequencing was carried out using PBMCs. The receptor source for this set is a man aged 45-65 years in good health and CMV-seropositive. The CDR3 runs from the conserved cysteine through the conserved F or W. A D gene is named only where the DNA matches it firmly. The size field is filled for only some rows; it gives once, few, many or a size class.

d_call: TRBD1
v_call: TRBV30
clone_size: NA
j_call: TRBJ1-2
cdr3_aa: CAWSKGTGLGYTF
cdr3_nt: TGTGCCTGGAGTAAGGGGACAGGGCTCGGCTACACCTTC

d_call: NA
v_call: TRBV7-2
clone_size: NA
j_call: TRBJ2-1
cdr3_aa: CASRGASDSSYNEQFF
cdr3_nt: TGTGCCAGCAGGGGAGCCTCGGACAGCTCCTACAATGAGCAGTTCTTC

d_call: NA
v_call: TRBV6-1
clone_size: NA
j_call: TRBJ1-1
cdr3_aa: CASRQGVNTEAFF
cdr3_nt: TGTGCCAGCAGGCAGGGTGTGAACACTGAAGCTTTCTTT

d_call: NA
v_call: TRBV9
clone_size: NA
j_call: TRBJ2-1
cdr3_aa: CASSVGSEQFF
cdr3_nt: TGTGCCAGCAGCGTAGGTAGTGAGCAGTTCTTC

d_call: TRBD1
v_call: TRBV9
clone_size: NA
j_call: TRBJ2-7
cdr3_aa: CASSVEGRGRDEQYF
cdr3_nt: TGTGCCAGCAGCGTAGAAGGCAGGGGGCGCGACGAGCAGTACTTC

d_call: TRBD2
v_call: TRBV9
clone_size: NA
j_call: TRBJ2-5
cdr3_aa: CASSVVAGGPQETQYF
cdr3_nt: TGTGCCAGCAGCGTAGTGGCGGGGGGGCCCCAAGAGACCCAGTACTTC

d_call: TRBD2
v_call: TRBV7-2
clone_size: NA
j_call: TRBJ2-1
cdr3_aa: CASSPRGGRYNEQFF
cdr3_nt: TGTGCCAGCAGCCCCCGCGGGGGGCGTTACAATGAGCAGTTCTTC

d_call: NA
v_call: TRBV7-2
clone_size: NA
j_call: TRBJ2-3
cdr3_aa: CASSLDRIDTQYF
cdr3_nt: TGTGCCAGCAGCTTAGACAGAATCGATACGCAGTATTTT

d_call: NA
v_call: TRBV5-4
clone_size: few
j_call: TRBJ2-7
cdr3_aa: CASSLGGLYEQYF
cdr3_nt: TGTGCCAGCAGCTTGGGAGGACTCTACGAGCAGTACTTC

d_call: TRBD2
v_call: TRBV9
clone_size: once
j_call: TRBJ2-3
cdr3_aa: CASSPGLAGETDTQYF
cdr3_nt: TGTGCCAGCAGCCCAGGACTAGCGGGGGAGACAGATACGCAGTATTTT

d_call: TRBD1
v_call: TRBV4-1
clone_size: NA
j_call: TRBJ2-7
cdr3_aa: CASSQGTGETYEQYF
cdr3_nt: TGCGCCAGCAGCCAAGGGACAGGGGAAACCTACGAGCAGTACTTC

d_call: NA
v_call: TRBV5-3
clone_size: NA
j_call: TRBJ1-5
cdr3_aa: CARSLTEQPQHF
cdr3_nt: TGTGCCAGAAGCCTGACAGAACAGCCCCAGCATTTT

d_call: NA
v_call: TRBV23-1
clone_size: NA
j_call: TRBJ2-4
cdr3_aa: CASSLGGGIQYF
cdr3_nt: TGCGCCAGCAGTCTGGGCGGAGGTATTCAGTACTTC

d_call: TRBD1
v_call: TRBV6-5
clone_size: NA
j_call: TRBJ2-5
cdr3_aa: CASSFPRGTGQETQYF
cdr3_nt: TGTGCCAGCAGTTTCCCAAGGGGGACAGGCCAAGAGACCCAGTACTTC

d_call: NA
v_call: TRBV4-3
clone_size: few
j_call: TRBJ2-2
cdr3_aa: CASSQDFGGLGELFF
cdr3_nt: TGCGCCAGCAGCCAAGATTTCGGGGGTCTCGGGGAGCTGTTTTTT

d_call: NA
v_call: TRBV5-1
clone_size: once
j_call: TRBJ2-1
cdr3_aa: CASRDNSYNEQFF
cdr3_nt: TGCGCCAGCCGGGACAACTCCTACAATGAGCAGTTCTTC

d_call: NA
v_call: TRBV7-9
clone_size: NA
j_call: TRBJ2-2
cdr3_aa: CASSTSGRGFTGELFF
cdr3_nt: TGTGCCAGCAGCACTAGTGGCAGGGGTTTTACCGGGGAGCTGTTTTTT

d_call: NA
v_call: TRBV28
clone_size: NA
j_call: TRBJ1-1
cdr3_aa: CASRGHLNTEAFF
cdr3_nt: TGTGCCAGCAGAGGACATTTGAACACTGAAGCTTTCTTT

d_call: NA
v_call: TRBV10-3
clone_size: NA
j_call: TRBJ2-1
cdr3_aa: CAISDLTPSYNEQFF
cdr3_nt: TGTGCCATCAGTGATCTAACCCCCTCCTACAATGAGCAGTTCTTC

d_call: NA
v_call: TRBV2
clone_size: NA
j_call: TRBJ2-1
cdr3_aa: CASSESGWGGFF
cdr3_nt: TGTGCCAGCAGTGAATCGGGGTGGGGAGGGTTCTTC

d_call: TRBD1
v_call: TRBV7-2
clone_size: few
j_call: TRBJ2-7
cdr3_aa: CASSKGQGIYEQYF
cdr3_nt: TGTGCCAGCAGCAAGGGACAGGGAATCTACGAGCAGTACTTC